The clone carrying this T cell receptor (beta chain) was recorded a few times. Its antigen is not identified. The authors ran a second PCR of 7 to 11 cycles using a sample-barcoded 5' primer and a J-beta primer mix. With 12 random nucleotides, a template-switch adaptor tagged each individual cDNA molecule. TCRdb called the 5' RACE reads again in MiXCR, with one record for every CDR3 protein. Of some 930,000 distinct CDR3 sequences in the sample, about 28% are singletons; the top ten hold roughly a tenth. Per sample, extraction of total RNA gave at least 5.5 micrograms in every case. From germline, CDR1 is LNHNV and CDR2 YYDKDF (reference sequence). This CDR3 has 12 residues. The junction had 4 bases not matched to a gene; V was cut back by 8 bases and J by 7 bases. This sample is drawn from a study of blood T cells in healthy people across ages. Study conclusions and caveats: Strongly correlated with naive T cell percentage was TCR beta diversity. Researchers judged that diversity estimates from one million T cells fell short of true values.

The same data also went into a second study, on T cells of mothers and their children.

Sequences were obtained from blood. The chain uses TRBV15 and TRBJ1-4; 7 bases match TRBD1. The clonotype was recovered from a woman in her forties in good health. CDR3 sequence (DNA): TGTGCCACCGGGACAGCTGGTGAAAAACTGTTTTTT. It yields the protein CATGTAGEKLFF.